This T cell receptor beta chain came from a study of vaccination effects on CD4 cells after COVID-19. Culturing for roughly 9 days preceded CD4+ T cell isolation. Participants completed two doses of the BNT162b2 or mRNA-1273 vaccine. In the case of this clone: The antigen is undetermined.

Data came from immunoSEQ multiplex PCR; TCRdb stores just in-frame clones and leaves some out. This table holds tens of thousands of clones, approximately 81% found once. This sample comprised CD4+ T cells from PBMCs cultured without peptide, obtained after COVID-19 vaccination. The source is a human donor who received a COVID-19 vaccine.

This chain's CDR3 is CASSIRLAGAYEQFF. The DNA for the CDR3 is TGTGCCAGTAGTATACGGCTAGCGGGAGCGTATGAGCAGTTCTTC. The chain is built from TRBV19 and TRBJ2-1; 10 bases are a match to TRBD2. This CDR3 is built from 15 residues. The germline gives CDR1 LNHDA, CDR2 SQIVND (reference sequence). V lost 2 bases, J lost 8 bases, and 6 bases stayed unmatched. Full variable domain (rest looked up from reference TRBV19 and TRBJ2-1): DGGITQSPKYLFRKEGQNVTLSCEQNLNHDAMYWYRQDPGQGLRLIYYSQIVNDFQKGDIAEGYSVSREKKESFPLTVTSAQKNPTAFYLCASSIRLAGAYEQFFGPGTRLTVL.